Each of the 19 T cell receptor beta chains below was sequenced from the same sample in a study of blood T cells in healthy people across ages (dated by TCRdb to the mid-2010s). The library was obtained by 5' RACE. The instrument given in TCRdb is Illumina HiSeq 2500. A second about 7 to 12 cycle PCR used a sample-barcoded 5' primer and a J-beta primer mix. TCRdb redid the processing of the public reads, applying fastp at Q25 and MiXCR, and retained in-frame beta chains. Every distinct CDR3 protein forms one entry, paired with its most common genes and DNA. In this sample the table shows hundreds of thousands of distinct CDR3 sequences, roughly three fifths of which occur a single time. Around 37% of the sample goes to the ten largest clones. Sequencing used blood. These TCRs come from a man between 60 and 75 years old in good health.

The CDR3 loop reads CASSLGLHAEQFF. CDR3 DNA: TGTGCCAGCAGCTTAGGGCTCCACGCGGAGCAGTTCTTC. This chain joins TRBV7-9 and TRBJ2-1, with D unclear. V was shortened by 1 base and J by 10 bases, with 11 bases between the two germline ends. There are 13 residues in the CDR3. Germline assignment: CDR1 SEHNR and CDR2 FQNEAQ (reference sequence).

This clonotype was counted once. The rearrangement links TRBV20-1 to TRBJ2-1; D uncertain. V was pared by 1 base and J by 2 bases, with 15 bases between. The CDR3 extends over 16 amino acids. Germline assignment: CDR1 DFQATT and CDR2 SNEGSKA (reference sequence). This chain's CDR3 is CSARASPGPPYNEQFF. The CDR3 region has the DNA TGCAGTGCTAGAGCAAGTCCGGGCCCACCCTACAATGAGCAGTTCTTC.

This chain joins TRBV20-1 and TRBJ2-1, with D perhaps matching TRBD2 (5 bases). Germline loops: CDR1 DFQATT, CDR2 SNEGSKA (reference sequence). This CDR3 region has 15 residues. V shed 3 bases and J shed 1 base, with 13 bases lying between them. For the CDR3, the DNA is TGCAGTGCTAGGGAGGCGCGTTTATCCTACAATGAGCAGTTCTTC. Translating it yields CSAREARLSYNEQFF.

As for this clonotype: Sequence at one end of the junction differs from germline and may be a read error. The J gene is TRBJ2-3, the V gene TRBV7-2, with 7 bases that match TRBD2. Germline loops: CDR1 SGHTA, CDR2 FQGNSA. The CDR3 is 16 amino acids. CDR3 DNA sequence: TGTGCCAGCAGCATCTTTGGCGGGGGTGGCACAGGTACGCAGTATTTT. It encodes CASSIFGGGGTGTQYF.

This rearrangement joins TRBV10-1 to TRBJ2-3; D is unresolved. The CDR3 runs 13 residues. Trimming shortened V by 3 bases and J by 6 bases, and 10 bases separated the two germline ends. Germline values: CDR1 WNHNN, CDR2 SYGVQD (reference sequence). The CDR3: CASSDTPEDTQYF. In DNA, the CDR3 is TGCGCCAGCAGTGATACCCCGGAGGATACGCAGTATTTT.

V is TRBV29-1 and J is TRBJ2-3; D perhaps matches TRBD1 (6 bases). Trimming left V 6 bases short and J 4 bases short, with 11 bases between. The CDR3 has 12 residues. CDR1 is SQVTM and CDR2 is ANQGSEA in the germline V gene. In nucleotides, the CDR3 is TGCAGCGTCAGACAGGACCCAGATACGCAGTATTTT. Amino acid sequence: CSVRQDPDTQYF.

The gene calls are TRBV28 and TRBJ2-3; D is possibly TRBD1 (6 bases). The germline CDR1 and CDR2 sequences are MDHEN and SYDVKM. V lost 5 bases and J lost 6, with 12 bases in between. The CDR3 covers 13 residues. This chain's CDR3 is CASSAPDRDTQYF. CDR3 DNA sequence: TGTGCCAGCAGTGCCCCCGACAGGGATACGCAGTATTTT.

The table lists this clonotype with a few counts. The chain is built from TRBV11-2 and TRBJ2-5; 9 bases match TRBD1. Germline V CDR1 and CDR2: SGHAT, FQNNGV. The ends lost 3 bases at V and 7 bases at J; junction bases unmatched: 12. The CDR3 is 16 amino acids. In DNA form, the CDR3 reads TGTGCCAGCAGCTTGGAACAGGGGGCGCGGCACGGGACCCAGTACTTC. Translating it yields CASSLEQGARHGTQYF. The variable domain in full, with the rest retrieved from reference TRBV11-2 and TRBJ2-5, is EAGVAQSPRYKIIEKRQSVAFWCNPISGHATLYWYQQILGQGPKLLIQFQNNGVVDDSQLPKDRFSAERLKGVDSTLKIQPAKLEDSAVYLCASSLEQGARHGTQYFGPGTRLLVL.

The CDR3 coding sequence is TGTGCCAGCAGTTTATTGGACAGGTTATTTGCAGATACGCAGTATTTT. Protein: CASSLLDRLFADTQYF. The V call is TRBV27, the J call TRBJ2-3, with 7 bases fitting TRBD1. Germline CDR1 is MNHEY and CDR2 is SMNVEV (reference sequence). The CDR3 runs to 16 residues. With V trimmed by 1 base and J by 4 bases, 8 bases remained unmatched.

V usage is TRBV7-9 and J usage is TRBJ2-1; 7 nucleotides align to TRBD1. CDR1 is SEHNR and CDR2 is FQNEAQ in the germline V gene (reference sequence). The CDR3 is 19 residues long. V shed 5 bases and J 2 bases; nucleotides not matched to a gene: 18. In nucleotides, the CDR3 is TGTGCCAGCAGCGAACAACGGGACAGTCTAGCCTTCACCTACAATGAGCAGTTCTTC. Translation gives CASSEQRDSLAFTYNEQFF.

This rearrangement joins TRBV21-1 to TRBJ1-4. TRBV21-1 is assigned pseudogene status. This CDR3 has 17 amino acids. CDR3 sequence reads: CASSSLRTLATNEKLFF. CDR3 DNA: TGTGCCAGCAGCAGTTTAAGGACCCTTGCAACTAATGAAAAACTGTTTTTT.

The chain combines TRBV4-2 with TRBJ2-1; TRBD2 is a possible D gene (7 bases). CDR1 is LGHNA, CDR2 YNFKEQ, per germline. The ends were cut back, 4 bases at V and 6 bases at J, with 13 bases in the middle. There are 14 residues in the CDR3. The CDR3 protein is CASSRARGANEQFF. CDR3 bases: TGTGCCAGCAGCCGCGCCCGGGGGGCCAATGAGCAGTTCTTC.

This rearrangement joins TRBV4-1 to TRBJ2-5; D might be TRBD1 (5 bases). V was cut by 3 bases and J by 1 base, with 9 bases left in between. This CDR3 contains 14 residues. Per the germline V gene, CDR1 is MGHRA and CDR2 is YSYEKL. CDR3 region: CASSHQQGQETQYF. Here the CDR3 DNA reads TGCGCCAGCAGCCACCAGCAGGGCCAAGAGACCCAGTACTTC.

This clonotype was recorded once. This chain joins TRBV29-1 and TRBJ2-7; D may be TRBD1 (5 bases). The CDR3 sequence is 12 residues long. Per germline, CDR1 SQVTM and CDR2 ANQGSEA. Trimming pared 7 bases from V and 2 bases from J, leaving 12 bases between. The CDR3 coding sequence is TGCAGCGCGAACGAAGGGGCCTACGAGCAGTACTTC. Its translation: CSANEGAYEQYF.

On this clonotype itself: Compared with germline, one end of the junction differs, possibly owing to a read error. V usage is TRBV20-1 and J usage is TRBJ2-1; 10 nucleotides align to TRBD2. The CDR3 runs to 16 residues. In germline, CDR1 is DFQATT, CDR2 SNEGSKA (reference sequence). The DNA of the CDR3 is TGCAGTGCTAGCCGCCGGACTAGCGGCTCCTACAGTGAGCAGTTCTTC. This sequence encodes CSASRRTSGSYSEQFF.

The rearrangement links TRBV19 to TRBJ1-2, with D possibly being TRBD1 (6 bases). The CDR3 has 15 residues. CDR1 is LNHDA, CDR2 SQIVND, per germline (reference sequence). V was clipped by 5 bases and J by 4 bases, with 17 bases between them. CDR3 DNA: TGTGCCAGTAGTTCTACAGGGACCGGGACCTATGGCTACACCTTC. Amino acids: CASSSTGTGTYGYTF.

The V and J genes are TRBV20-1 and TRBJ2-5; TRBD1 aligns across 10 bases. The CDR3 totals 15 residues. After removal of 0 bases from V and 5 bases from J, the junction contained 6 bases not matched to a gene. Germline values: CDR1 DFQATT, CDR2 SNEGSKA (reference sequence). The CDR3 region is CSAREGTGAHETQYF. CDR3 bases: TGCAGTGCTAGAGAGGGGACAGGGGCCCACGAGACCCAGTACTTC.

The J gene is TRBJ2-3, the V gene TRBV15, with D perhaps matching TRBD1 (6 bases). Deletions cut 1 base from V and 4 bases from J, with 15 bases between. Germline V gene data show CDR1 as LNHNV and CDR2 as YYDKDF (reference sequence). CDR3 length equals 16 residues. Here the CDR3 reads CATSRGLDRFPDTQYF. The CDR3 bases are TGTGCCACCAGCAGAGGGCTTGACAGGTTTCCAGATACGCAGTATTTT. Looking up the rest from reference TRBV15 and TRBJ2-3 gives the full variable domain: DAMVIQNPRYQVTQFGKPVTLSCSQTLNHNVMYWYQQKSSQAPKLLFHYYDKDFNNEADTPDNFQSRRPNTSFCFLDIRSPGLGDTAMYLCATSRGLDRFPDTQYFGPGTRLTVL.

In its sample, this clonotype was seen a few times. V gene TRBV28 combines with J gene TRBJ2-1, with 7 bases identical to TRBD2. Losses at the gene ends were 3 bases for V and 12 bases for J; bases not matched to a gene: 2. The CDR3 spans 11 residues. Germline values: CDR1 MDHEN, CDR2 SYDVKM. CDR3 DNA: TGTGCCAGCAGTTTCGGGGGGTGGCAGTTCTTC. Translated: CASSFGGWQFF.